A selection of T cell receptor beta chains follows, all from one sample in a study of CD8+CD57+ T cells in acquired aplastic anemia. Each CDR3 protein gets one entry after TCRdb re-called the reads with MiXCR. The table has hundreds of thousands of distinct CDR3 sequences, around 32% seen once. Sample: sorted CD4+, CD8+, or CD8+CD57+ T cells (not recorded which) from PBMCs. The receptor set was obtained from a human donor with aplastic anemia. CDR3s include the opening cysteine and the closing phenylalanine or tryptophan. D genes are given only for firm matches. Where a row states a size, it is once, few, many or the class of an expanded clone; other rows omit it.

j_call	clone_size	d_call	v_call	cdr3_nt	cdr3_aa
TRBJ1-2	.	.	TRBV5-1	TGCGCCAGCAGCAGCCCCGGACCCTCGAGTGGCTACACCTTC	CASSSPGPSSGYTF
TRBJ2-3	many	.	TRBV5-1	TGTGCCAGCAGCTCTCTAGACACAGATACGCAGTATTTT	CASSSLDTDTQYF
TRBJ2-4	.	.	TRBV2	TGTGCCAGCAGTGAAGGACTAACGGTGTCCGTGGCCAAAAACATTCAGTACTTC	CASSEGLTVSVAKNIQYF
TRBJ2-5	.	TRBD2	TRBV24-1	TGTGCCACCAGTGTCCGGGGGGACTACCAAGAGACCCAGTGCTTC	CATSVRGDYQETQCF
TRBJ1-1	few	TRBD1	TRBV5-1	TGCGCCAGCAGCTTGGGCGGACAGGTCGGTGAAGCTTTCTTT	CASSLGGQVGEAFF
TRBJ2-1	few	TRBD2	TRBV20-1	TGCAGTGCTAGAAAGGCGGGAGGCTACAATGAGCAGTTCTTC	CSARKAGGYNEQFF
TRBJ1-2	few	TRBD1	TRBV18	TGTGCCAGCTCATCTACGGGACAGGGACTCTTTAACTATGGCTACACCTTC	CASSSTGQGLFNYGYTF
TRBJ2-5	.	TRBD2	TRBV7-8	TGTGCCAGCAGCGAGAGTCGTTTACTAGCGGGGGGCCTGATCCAGTACTTC	CASSESRLLAGGLIQYF
TRBJ2-7	many	TRBD1	TRBV19	TGTGCCAGCTCGCCCGACAGGGCTACCTACGAGCAGTACTTC	CASSPDRATYEQYF
TRBJ2-5	.	TRBD2	TRBV19	TGTGCCAGTAGTACTAGCGGGGGGGCCCAAGAGACCCAGTACTTC	CASSTSGGAQETQYF
TRBJ1-2	.	TRBD1	TRBV11-2	TGTACCAGCAGCTCCCCAAGGGGGCATGGTCAGAATGGCTACACCTTC	CTSSSPRGHGQNGYTF